A single sample is the source of the 30 T cell receptor beta chains below, sequenced in a study of blood T cells in healthy people across ages (dated by TCRdb to between 2015 and 2017). Library construction relied on 5' RACE. The reads were generated on an Illumina HiSeq 2500. The second PCR ran for about 6 to 12 cycles and used a J-beta primer mix along with a sample-barcoded 5' primer. TCRdb redid the processing of the public reads, applying fastp at Q25 and MiXCR, and retained in-frame beta chains. Each record represents a unique CDR3 protein, reported with the most common genes and DNA among its rows. The sample table lists 600,000 or so distinct CDR3 sequences, more than 20% of them with a count of one. In total, the top ten clones hold roughly 3.6% of the sample. Specimen: blood. The receptors derive from a man in his 70s in good health.

This clonotype was seen a handful of times. The chain has TRBV4-3 and TRBJ2-4; 8 bases are shared with TRBD2. V shed 0 bases and J 6 bases; nucleotides not matched to a gene: 10. Per germline, CDR1 LGHNA and CDR2 YSLEER. This CDR3 region has 17 residues. The DNA of the CDR3 is TGCGCCAGCAGCCAAGATCTAACGGGAGGGTTCGGAAACATTCAGTACTTC. Protein: CASSQDLTGGFGNIQYF.

This clonotype has a handful of counts. The V and J genes are TRBV28 and TRBJ2-2; 8 positions match TRBD2. In germline, CDR1 is MDHEN, CDR2 SYDVKM. The V gene end was trimmed by 5 bases and the J gene end by 5 bases; junction bases not matched to a gene: 13. The CDR3 has 17 residues. CDR3 nucleotide sequence: TGTGCCAGCAGTCCCGGGGTAGCGGGATTAAATACCGGGGAGCTGTTTTTT. Translation gives CASSPGVAGLNTGELFF.

This chain links TRBV6-1 with TRBJ2-1; 7 bases map to TRBD2. Germline V gene data show CDR1 as MNHNS and CDR2 as SASEGT. V lost 4 bases to trimming and J lost 6 bases; unmatched junction nucleotides: 6. This CDR3 contains 14 residues. The CDR3 sequence: CASSAGGLSNEQFF. DNA of the CDR3: TGTGCCAGCAGTGCGGGGGGACTTTCCAATGAGCAGTTCTTC.

This clonotype was observed a handful of times. The chain joins TRBV5-1 to TRBJ2-1; D not resolved. Germline CDR1 and CDR2: SGHRS and YFSETQ. V dropped 0 bases and J dropped 10 bases, with 14 bases sitting between them. The CDR3 is 14 amino acids. In nucleotides, the CDR3 is TGCGCCAGCAGCTTGGCTGGCGCCGGTGGGGAGCAGTTCTTC. Translated, it gives CASSLAGAGGEQFF.

V and J are TRBV30 and TRBJ1-1; D gene ambiguous. Germline V gives CDR1 GTSNPN, CDR2 SVGIG (reference sequence). The CDR3 is 13 residues long. V lost 3 bases and J lost 10, with 18 bases in between. The DNA for the CDR3 is TGTGCCTGGAGCAAAAATCAAGGTTCAAGAGCTTTCTTT. Its protein product is CAWSKNQGSRAFF.

This clonotype was counted a few times. The gene calls are TRBV20-1 and TRBJ2-1, with 9 bases identical to TRBD2. This CDR3 is built from 14 residues. Per the germline V gene, CDR1 is DFQATT and CDR2 is SNEGSKA (reference sequence). The trim removed 6 bases at V and 6 bases at J, leaving 9 bases unmatched. The DNA of the CDR3 is TGCAGTGCCAGGTGGCTAGCGGGAACCAATGAGCAGTTCTTC. It codes for CSARWLAGTNEQFF.

This clonotype came up a few times. The rearrangement joins TRBV20-1 to TRBJ1-4; TRBD1 might be the D (6 bases). Looked up from germline, CDR1 is DFQATT and CDR2 is SNEGSKA (reference sequence). Trimming left V 4 bases short and J 4 bases short, with 10 bases between. The length of the CDR3 is 13 residues. The CDR3 DNA follows: TGCAGTGCTACGGACAGCCTTAATGAAAAACTGTTTTTT. This translates into CSATDSLNEKLFF.

The chain uses TRBV6-2 or TRBV6-3 and TRBJ2-1, with TRBD2 as a possible D gene (5 bases). Germline V CDR1 and CDR2: MNHEY, SVGEGT. The V and J ends lost 4 bases and 5 bases respectively, with 9 bases between them. The CDR3 is 13 residues long. The CDR3 DNA sequence: TGTGCCAGCAGTTCTCGGGGAGACAATGAGCAGTTCTTC. This translates into CASSSRGDNEQFF.

This clonotype was counted a few times. The CDR3 coding sequence is TGTGCCAGCAGAGTCACCGGGGAGCTGTTTTTT. Amino acids: CASRVTGELFF. The chain employs TRBV12-3 or TRBV12-4 and TRBJ2-2; D not resolved. There are 11 residues in the CDR3. Trimming took off 6 bases at V and 4 bases at J, with 3 bases between the two ends.

This clonotype was seen a few times. The chain links TRBV6-6 to TRBJ2-5; TRBD1 matches 9 bases. CDR1 is MNHNY and CDR2 is SVGAGI in the germline V gene (reference sequence). This CDR3 contains 13 residues. With 8 bases clipped from V and 3 bases from J, the junction kept 4 bases outside the gene matches. For the CDR3, the DNA is TGTGCCAGCGGGACAGGGCAAAAAGAGACCCAGTACTTC. The encoded protein is CASGTGQKETQYF.

DNA for the CDR3: TGTGCCAGCAGTAGACCGGGACAGTTAGAGACCCAGTACTTC. The encoded protein is CASSRPGQLETQYF. The rearrangement links TRBV27 to TRBJ2-5; 7 bases match TRBD1. CDR3 length: 14 amino acids. CDR1 and CDR2 (germline): MNHEY, SMNVEV (reference sequence). V was clipped by 5 bases and J by 4 bases; unmatched bases: 7.

The chain has TRBV6-1 and TRBJ2-3, with D unresolved. Germline assignment: CDR1 MNHNS and CDR2 SASEGT. The ends were cut back, 6 bases at V and 2 bases at J, with 18 bases in the middle. The CDR3 runs to 16 residues. The CDR3 here is CASSLTKFPTTDTQYF. CDR3 nucleotides: TGTGCCAGCAGCCTAACGAAGTTTCCCACCACAGATACGCAGTATTTT.

J is TRBJ1-3 and V is TRBV3-1; 8 nucleotides line up with TRBD1. The CDR3 extends over 14 amino acids. The J segment lost 7 bases and the V segment lost 5 bases, leaving 7 bases of the junction unmatched. Germline V gene sequence: CDR1 LGHDT, CDR2 YNNKEL (reference sequence). CDR3 protein: CASSIGQGRNTIYF. The CDR3 DNA is TGTGCCAGCAGCATTGGACAGGGTAGGAACACCATATATTTT.

With respect to this clonotype: A junction boundary mismatches the germline segment, possibly from a read error. This sequence joins TRBV29-1 and TRBJ2-4, with TRBD2 as a possible D gene (6 bases). The length of the CDR3 is 15 residues. CDR1 and CDR2 from the germline V gene are SQVTM and ANQGSEA. This chain's CDR3 is CSVASGEVAKNTQYF. The DNA of the CDR3 is TGCAGCGTTGCCAGTGGGGAGGTAGCCAAAAACACTCAGTACTTC.

This clonotype occurred many times. The chain employs TRBV3-1 and TRBJ1-5; tentative D call: TRBD1 (6 bases). The ends were cut back, 1 base at V and 1 base at J, with 8 bases in the middle. The CDR3 runs to 15 residues. CDR1 is LGHDT and CDR2 is YNNKEL in the germline V gene (reference sequence). The CDR3 reads CASSQGGASNQPQHF. The CDR3 bases are TGTGCCAGCAGCCAAGGGGGGGCGAGCAATCAGCCCCAGCATTTT.

This clonotype was counted only a few times. The chain joins TRBV19 to TRBJ2-2; weak D call: TRBD1 (5 bases). The CDR3 spans 15 residues. V dropped 2 bases and J dropped 1 base, with 8 bases sitting between them. The germline V gene encodes CDR1 LNHDA and CDR2 SQIVND (reference sequence). This CDR3 reads CASSIRGQNTGELFF. The CDR3 nucleotides are TGTGCCAGTAGTATAAGGGGTCAGAACACCGGGGAGCTGTTTTTT.

The chain is built from TRBV20-1 and TRBJ2-5; the match to TRBD1 covers 8 bases. Germline V gene sequence: CDR1 DFQATT, CDR2 SNEGSKA (reference sequence). This CDR3 is built from 12 residues. In DNA form, the CDR3 reads TGCAGGGCTGGACAGGGCCGGGAGACCCAGTACTTC. This codes for CRAGQGRETQYF.

This chain uses TRBV7-9 with TRBJ2-7, with 7 nucleotides matching TRBD2. The CDR3 loop spans 14 amino acids. After removal of 7 bases from V and 2 bases from J, the junction contained 8 bases not matched to a gene. The germline CDR1 and CDR2 sequences are SEHNR and FQNEAQ (reference sequence). The CDR3 here is CASIGGTAPYEQYF. CDR3 DNA: TGTGCCAGCATCGGGGGGACCGCCCCCTACGAGCAGTACTTC.

This sequence joins TRBV28 and TRBJ2-7; D not certain. V was clipped by 3 bases and J by 0 bases, with 18 bases between them. From germline, CDR1 is MDHEN and CDR2 SYDVKM. This CDR3 contains 17 residues. The DNA for the CDR3 is TGTGCCAGCAGTTTCTCTCGGTCTGAGGATAGCTCCTACGAGCAGTACTTC. Protein: CASSFSRSEDSSYEQYF.

The chain uses TRBV5-1 and TRBJ1-2; TRBD1 aligns across 10 bases. Germline V CDR1 and CDR2: SGHRS, YFSETQ. V was clipped by 4 bases and J by 7 bases; unmatched bases: 10. This CDR3 has 15 residues. The CDR3 nucleotides are TGCGCCAGCAGCCCCGCGGGACAGGGGATGGGTGGCTACACCTTC. This sequence encodes CASSPAGQGMGGYTF. Full variable domain (remainder filled in from reference TRBV5-1 and TRBJ1-2): KAGVTQTPRYLIKTRGQQVTLSCSPISGHRSVSWYQQTPGQGLQFLFEYFSETQRNKGNFPGRFSGRQFSNSRSEMNVSTLELGDSALYLCASSPAGQGMGGYTFGSGTRLTVV.

The genes are TRBV7-9 and TRBJ2-1; possible D gene TRBD2, 5 bases. V was cut by 7 bases and J by 6 bases, with 10 bases left in between. The germline gives CDR1 SEHNR, CDR2 FQNEAQ (reference sequence). The CDR3 length is 12 residues. CDR3 region: CASNHGVNEQFF. Here the CDR3 DNA reads TGTGCCAGCAACCACGGGGTCAATGAGCAGTTCTTC.

This clonotype was seen a few times. The V call is TRBV7-9, the J call TRBJ2-7, with 13 bases identical to TRBD2. This CDR3 spans 15 amino acids. V lost 7 bases to trimming and J lost 5 bases; unmatched junction nucleotides: 8. Looked up from germline, CDR1 is SEHNR and CDR2 is FQNEAQ (reference sequence). For the CDR3, the DNA is TGTGCCAGCAACGTATTACTAGCGGGAGGGGACGAGCAGTACTTC. It encodes CASNVLLAGGDEQYF.

To note about this clonotype: The junction and the germline gene differ at one end; a read error may be behind it. The chain combines TRBV29-1 with TRBJ1-4; possible D gene TRBD1, 6 bases. The germline gives CDR1 SQVTM, CDR2 ANQGSEA. There are 12 residues in the CDR3. CDR3: CSVSSGAEKLSF. In nucleotides, the CDR3 is TGCAGCGTTTCTTCGGGGGCCGAAAAACTGTCTTTT.

This clonotype was found a few times. V and J are TRBV20-1 and TRBJ2-7; D might be TRBD1 (6 bases). V lost 5 bases to trimming and J lost 3 bases, with 11 bases between them. Looked up from germline, CDR1 is DFQATT and CDR2 is SNEGSKA (reference sequence). This CDR3 region has 12 residues. In nucleotides, the CDR3 is TGCAGTGCTCCCGGACAGTACTACGAGCAGTACTTC. This translates into CSAPGQYYEQYF.

This clonotype turned up a few times. The chain combines TRBV29-1 with TRBJ2-1; TRBD1 matches 8 bases. V lost 8 bases to trimming and J lost 8 bases; unmatched junction nucleotides: 8. There are 12 residues in the CDR3. Germline CDR1 SQVTM, CDR2 ANQGSEA. The CDR3 coding sequence is TGCAGCACAGACAGGGGTGTCGATGAGCAGTTCTTC. Its translation is CSTDRGVDEQFF.

The chain employs TRBV20-1 and TRBJ2-5; TRBD1 or TRBD2 may be the D gene (5 bases each). With 1 base removed from V and 4 bases from J, the gap between germline ends came to 16 bases. CDR1 DFQATT and CDR2 SNEGSKA come from the germline V gene (reference sequence). The CDR3 has 15 amino acids. The DNA of the CDR3 is TGCAGTGCTAGAGGGGACCCAAATGGAATAGAGACCCAGTACTTC. Translation: CSARGDPNGIETQYF.

The chain combines TRBV4-1 with TRBJ1-6; D remains ambiguous. Trimming took 0 bases from V and 11 from J, leaving 11 bases between them. From germline, CDR1 is MGHRA and CDR2 YSYEKL. The CDR3 covers 14 residues. The CDR3 region has the DNA TGCGCCAGCAGCCAAGAGCGAGACCGGCCACCCCTCCACTTT. It translates to CASSQERDRPPLHF.

This rearrangement joins TRBV2 to TRBJ1-5; D perhaps matches TRBD1 (5 bases). Per the germline V gene, CDR1 is SNHLY and CDR2 is FYNNEI. CDR3 size: 14 residues. Trimming pared 6 bases from V and 4 bases from J, leaving 13 bases between. The CDR3 bases are TGTGCCAGCAGCGGTGAATCAGGGAATCAGCCCCAGCATTTT. Protein: CASSGESGNQPQHF. Together with reference TRBV2 and TRBJ1-5, the CDR3 gives the full variable domain: EPEVTQTPSHQVTQMGQEVILRCVPISNHLYFYWYRQILGQKVEFLVSFYNNEISEKSEIFDDQFSVERPDGSNFTLKIRSTKLEDSAMYFCASSGESGNQPQHFGDGTRLSIL.

The chain couples TRBV2 to TRBJ2-2; TRBD2 aligns across 11 bases. This CDR3 comprises 18 residues. Germline values: CDR1 SNHLY, CDR2 FYNNEI. The junction had 9 bases not matched to a gene; V was cut back by 6 bases and J by 0 bases. The CDR3 sequence is CASSGFSGRAPNTGELFF. As DNA, the CDR3 is TGTGCCAGCAGCGGTTTTAGCGGGAGGGCCCCGAACACCGGGGAGCTGTTTTTT.

The genes are TRBV12-3 or TRBV12-4 and TRBJ1-3, with D perhaps TRBD1 (5 bases). This CDR3 is 16 amino acids long. The V gene lost 5 bases and the J gene lost 0 bases, with 14 bases spanning the gap. CDR3 amino acids: CASSDRDASSGNTIYF. CDR3 DNA: TGTGCCAGCAGTGACCGGGACGCCAGCTCTGGAAACACCATATATTTT.